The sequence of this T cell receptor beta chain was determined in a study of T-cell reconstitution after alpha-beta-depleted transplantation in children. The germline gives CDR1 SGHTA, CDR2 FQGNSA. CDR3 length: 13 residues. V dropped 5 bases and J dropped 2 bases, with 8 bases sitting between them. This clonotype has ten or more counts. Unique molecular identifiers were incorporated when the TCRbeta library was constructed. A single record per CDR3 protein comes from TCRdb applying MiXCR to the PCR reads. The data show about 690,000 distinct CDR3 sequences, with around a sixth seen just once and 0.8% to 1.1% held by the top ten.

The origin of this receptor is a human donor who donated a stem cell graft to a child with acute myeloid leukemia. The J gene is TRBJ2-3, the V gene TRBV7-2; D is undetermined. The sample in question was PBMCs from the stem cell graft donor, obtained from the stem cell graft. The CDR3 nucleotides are TGTGCCAGCAGCCTGCGCCTCACAGATACGCAGTATTTT. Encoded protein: CASSLRLTDTQYF.